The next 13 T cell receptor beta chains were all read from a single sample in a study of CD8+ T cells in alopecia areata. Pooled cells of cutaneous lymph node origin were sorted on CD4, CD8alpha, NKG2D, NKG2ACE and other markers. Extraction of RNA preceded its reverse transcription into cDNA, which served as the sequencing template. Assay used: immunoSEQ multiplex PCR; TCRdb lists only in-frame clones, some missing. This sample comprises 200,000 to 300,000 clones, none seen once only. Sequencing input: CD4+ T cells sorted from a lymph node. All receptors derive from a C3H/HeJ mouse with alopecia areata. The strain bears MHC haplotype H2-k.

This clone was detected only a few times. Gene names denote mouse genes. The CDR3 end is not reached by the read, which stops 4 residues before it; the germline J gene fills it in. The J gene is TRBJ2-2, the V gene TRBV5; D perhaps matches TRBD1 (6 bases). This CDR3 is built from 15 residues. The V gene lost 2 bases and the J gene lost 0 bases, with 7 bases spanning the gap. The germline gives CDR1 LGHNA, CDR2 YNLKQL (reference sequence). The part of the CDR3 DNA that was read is TGTGCCAGCAGCCAAAGGGGGACAAACACCGGG. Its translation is CASSQRGTNTG. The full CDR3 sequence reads CASSQRGTNTGQLYF.

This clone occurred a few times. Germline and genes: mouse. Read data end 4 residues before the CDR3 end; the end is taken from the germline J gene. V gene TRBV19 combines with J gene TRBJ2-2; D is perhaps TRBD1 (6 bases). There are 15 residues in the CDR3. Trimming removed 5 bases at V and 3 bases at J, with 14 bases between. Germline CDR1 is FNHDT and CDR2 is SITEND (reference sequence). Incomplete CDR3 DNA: TGTGCCAGCAGGAGGTCAGGGGCCGACACCGGG. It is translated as CASRRSGADTG. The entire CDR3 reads CASRRSGADTGQLYF.

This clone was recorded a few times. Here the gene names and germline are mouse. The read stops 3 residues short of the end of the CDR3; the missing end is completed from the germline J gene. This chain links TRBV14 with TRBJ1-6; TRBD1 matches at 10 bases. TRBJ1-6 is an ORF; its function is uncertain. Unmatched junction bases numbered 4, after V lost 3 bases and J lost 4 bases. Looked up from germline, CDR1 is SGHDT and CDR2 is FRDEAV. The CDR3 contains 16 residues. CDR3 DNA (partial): TGTGCCAGCAGTTCCGGGACAGGGGATTATAATTCGCCC. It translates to CASSSGTGDYNSP. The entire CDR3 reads CASSSGTGDYNSPLYF.

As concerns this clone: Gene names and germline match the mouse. The part of the CDR3 DNA that was read is TGTGCCAGCAGCCAGGGGAGCACA. This encodes CASSQGST. In full, the CDR3 is CASSQGSTEVFF. The V and J genes are TRBV5 and TRBJ1-1, with D unresolved. The read comes to an end 4 residues before the CDR3 does, leaving the germline J gene to fill in the end. V lost 3 bases and J lost 4, with 6 bases in between. This CDR3 contains 12 residues. Germline V lookup: CDR1 LGHNA, CDR2 YNLKQL (reference sequence).

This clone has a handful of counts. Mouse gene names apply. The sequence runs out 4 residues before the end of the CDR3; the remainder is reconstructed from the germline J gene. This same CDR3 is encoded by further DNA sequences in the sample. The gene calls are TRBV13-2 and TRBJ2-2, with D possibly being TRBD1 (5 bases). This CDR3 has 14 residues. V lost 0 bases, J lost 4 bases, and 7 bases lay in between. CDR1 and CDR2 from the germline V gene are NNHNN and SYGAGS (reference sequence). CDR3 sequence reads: CASGDEGSTGQLYF. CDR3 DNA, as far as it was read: TGTGCCAGCGGTGATGAGGGGTCCACCGGG.

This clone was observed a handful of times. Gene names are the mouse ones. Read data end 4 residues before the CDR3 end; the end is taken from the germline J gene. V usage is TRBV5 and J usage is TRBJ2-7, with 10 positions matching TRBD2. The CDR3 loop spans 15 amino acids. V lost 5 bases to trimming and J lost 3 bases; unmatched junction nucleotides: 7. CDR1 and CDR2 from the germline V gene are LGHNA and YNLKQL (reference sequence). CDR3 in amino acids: CASSSPGLGRYEQYF. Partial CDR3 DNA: TGTGCCAGCAGCTCCCCGGGACTGGGGCGCTAT.

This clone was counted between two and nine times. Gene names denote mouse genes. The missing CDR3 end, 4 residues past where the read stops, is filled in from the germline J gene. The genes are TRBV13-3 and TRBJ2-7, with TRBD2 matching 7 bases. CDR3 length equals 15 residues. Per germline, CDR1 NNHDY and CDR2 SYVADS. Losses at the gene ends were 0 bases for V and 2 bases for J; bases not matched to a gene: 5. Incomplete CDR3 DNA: TGTGCCAGCAGTGATGCAGGGCTGGGGGCCTAT. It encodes CASSDAGLGAY. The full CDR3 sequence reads CASSDAGLGAYEQYF.

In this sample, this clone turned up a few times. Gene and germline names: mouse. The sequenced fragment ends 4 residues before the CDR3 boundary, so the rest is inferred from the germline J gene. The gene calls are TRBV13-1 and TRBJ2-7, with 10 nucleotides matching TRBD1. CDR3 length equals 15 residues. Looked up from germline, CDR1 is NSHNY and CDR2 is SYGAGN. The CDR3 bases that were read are TGTGCCAGCAGTGAGAGACAGGGGGCAGGAAAT. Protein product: CASSERQGAGN. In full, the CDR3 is CASSERQGAGNEQYF.

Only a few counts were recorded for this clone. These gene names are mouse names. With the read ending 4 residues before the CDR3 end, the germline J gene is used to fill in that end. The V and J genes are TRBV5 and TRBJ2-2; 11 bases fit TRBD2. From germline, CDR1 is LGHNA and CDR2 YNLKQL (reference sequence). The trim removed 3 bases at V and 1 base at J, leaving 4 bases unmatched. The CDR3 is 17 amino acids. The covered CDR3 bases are TGTGCCAGCAGCCAGCTAGGGACTGGGGGAAACACCGGG. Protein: CASSQLGTGGNTG. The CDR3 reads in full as CASSQLGTGGNTGQLYF.

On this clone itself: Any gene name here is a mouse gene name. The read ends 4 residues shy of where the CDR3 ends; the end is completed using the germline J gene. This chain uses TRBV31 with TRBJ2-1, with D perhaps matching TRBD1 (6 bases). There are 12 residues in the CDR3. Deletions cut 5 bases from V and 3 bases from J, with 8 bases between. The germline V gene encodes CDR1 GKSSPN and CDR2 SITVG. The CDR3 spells CAWGDTYAEQFF. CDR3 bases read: TGTGCCTGGGGGGACACCTATGCT.

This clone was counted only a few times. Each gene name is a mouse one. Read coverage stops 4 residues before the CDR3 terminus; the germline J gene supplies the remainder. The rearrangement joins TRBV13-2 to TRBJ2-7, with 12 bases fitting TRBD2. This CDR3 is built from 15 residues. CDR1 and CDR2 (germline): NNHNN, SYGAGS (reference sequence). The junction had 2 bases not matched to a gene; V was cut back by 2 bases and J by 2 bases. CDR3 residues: CASGERDWGAYEQYF. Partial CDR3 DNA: TGTGCCAGCGGTGAACGGGACTGGGGGGCCTAT.

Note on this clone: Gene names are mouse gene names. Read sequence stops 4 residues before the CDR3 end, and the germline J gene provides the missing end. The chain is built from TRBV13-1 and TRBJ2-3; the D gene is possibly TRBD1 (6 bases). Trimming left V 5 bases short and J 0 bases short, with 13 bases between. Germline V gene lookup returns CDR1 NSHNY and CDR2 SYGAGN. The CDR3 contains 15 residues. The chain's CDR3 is CASSPRDNSAETLYF. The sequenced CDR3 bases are TGTGCCAGCAGCCCCCGGGACAATAGTGCAGAA.

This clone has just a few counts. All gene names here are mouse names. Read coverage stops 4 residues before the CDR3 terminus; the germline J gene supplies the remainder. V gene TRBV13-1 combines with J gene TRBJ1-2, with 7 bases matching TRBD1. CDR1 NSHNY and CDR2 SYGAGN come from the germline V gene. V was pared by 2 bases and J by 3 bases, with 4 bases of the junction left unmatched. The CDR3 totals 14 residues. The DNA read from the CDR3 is TGTGCCAGCAGTGAACAGGGGTCAGACTCC. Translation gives CASSEQGSDS. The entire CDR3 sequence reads CASSEQGSDSDYTF.